The clone carrying this TCR beta chain occurred many times. These data belong to a study of breast tumors, draining lymph nodes, adjacent tissues. TCRdb called the multiplex PCR reads again in MiXCR, with one record for every CDR3 protein. This sample carries about 15,000 distinct CDR3 sequences, about 60% of them seen once, and the ten largest clones take over 30%. Germline V CDR1 and CDR2: MNHEY, SVGAGI. The CDR3 runs 12 residues. V lost 11 bases and J 2 bases, leaving 12 bases between the germline ends. J is TRBJ2-5 and V is TRBV6-5, with D possibly TRBD2 on 5 matching bases. Sequenced: tumor-adjacent breast tissue. This TCR was recovered from a female donor with breast cancer. Some clones in this sample may be carry-over from other donors' samples. DNA for the CDR3: TGTGCCTCACGTCCGGGGCAAGAGACCCAGTACTTC. It encodes CASRPGQETQYF.